This T cell receptor (beta chain) was profiled in a study of cytomegalovirus exposure and HLA in healthy donors. The PCR made use of 60 Vbeta and 13 Jbeta primers. Using immunoSEQ multiplex PCR, the repertoire was profiled, and TCRdb retains in-frame clones only, with some absent. The data contain more than 80,000 clones, about 83% of them singletons. The CDR3 consists of 15 residues. In germline, CDR1 is MNHNS, CDR2 SASEGT. J gave up 5 bases and V 3 bases, and 6 bases lay outside the gene matches. The origin of this receptor is a female donor in good health and CMV-seropositive. This chain uses TRBV6-1 with TRBJ2-2; 7 bases are a match to TRBD1. Sequences were obtained from PBMCs. CDR3 in amino acids: CASSEYRGETGELFF. Written as DNA, the CDR3 is TGTGCCAGCAGTGAGTACAGGGGTGAGACCGGGGAGCTGTTTTTT.